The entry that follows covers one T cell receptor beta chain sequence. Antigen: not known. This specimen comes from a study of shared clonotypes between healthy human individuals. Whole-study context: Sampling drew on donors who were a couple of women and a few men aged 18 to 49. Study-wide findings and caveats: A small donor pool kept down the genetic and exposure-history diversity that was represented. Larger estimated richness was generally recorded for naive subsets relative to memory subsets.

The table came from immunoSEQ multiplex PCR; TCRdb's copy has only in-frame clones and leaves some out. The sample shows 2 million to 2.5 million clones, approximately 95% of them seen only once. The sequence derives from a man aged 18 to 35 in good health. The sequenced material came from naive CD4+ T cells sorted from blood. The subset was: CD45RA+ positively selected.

CDR3 coding DNA: TGTGCCAGCAGCCTCCTCGGGACAGGGGGCCGGGAGACCCAGTACTTC. Protein sequence: CASSLLGTGGRETQYF. The chain employs TRBV7-2 and TRBJ2-5, with TRBD1 matching 12 bases. This CDR3 region has 16 residues. With 5 bases clipped from V and 5 bases from J, the junction kept 9 bases outside the gene matches. Germline values: CDR1 SGHTA, CDR2 FQGNSA. Supplemented by reference TRBV7-2 and TRBJ2-5, the full variable domain reads GAGVSQSPSNKVTEKGKDVELRCDPISGHTALYWYRQSLGQGLEFLIYFQGNSAPDKSGLPSDRFSAERTGGSVSTLTIQRTQQEDSAVYLCASSLLGTGGRETQYFGPGTRLLVL.